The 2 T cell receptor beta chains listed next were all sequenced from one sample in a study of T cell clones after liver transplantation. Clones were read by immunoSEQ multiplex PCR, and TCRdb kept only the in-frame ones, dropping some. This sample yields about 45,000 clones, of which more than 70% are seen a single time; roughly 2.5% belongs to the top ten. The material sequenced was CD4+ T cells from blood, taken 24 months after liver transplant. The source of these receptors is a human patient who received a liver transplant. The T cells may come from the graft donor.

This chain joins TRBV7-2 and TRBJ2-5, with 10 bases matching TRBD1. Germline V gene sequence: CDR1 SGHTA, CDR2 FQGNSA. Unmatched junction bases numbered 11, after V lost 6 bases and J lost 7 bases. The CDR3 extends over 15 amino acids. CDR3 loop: CASREGQGPFVTQYF. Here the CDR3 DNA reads TGTGCCAGCAGAGAGGGACAGGGGCCTTTTGTGACCCAGTACTTC.

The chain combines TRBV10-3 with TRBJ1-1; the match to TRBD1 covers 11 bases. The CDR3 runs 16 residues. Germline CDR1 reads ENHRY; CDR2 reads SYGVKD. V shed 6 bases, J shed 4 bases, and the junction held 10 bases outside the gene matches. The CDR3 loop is CAIRRGQGDRGTEAFF. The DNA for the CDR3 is TGTGCCATCAGGAGGGGACAGGGGGACAGGGGCACTGAAGCTTTCTTT.